A single sample is the source of the 9 T cell receptor beta chains below, sequenced in a study of human T cells and chemical hapten exposure. The time point was: patch test 3, about 24 weeks after DPC sensitization. Treatment of the sample: therapeutic diphenylcyclopropenone sensitization with weekly scalp DPC. TCRdb processed the RACE reads anew with MiXCR; each CDR3 protein has one entry. The sample lists some 170,000 distinct CDR3 sequences, 25% to 30% occurring once. Material: whole blood, obtained in connection with sensitization to the hapten diphenylcyclopropenone (DPC). Receptors originate from a woman between 18 and 30 years old with alopecia areata. Some clones in this sample may be carry-over from other donors' samples.

This chain uses TRBV5-1 with TRBJ2-5, with TRBD1 identical over 10 bases. Germline trimming cut 6 bases from V and 2 bases from J; bases unmatched to any gene: 4. The germline V gene has CDR1 SGHRS and CDR2 YFSETQ. This CDR3 is built from 14 residues. The CDR3, as DNA: TGCGCCAGCAAGACAGGGGGCGGTCAAGAGACCCAGTACTTC. Residues: CASKTGGGQETQYF.

Only a few counts were recorded for this clonotype. The chain combines TRBV6-5 with TRBJ1-3, with D unclear. Between the trimmed V and J ends, which lost 5 bases and 4 bases, there was a span of 9 bases. The CDR3 totals 13 residues. CDR1 and CDR2 (germline): MNHEY, SVGAGI. The CDR3 region has the DNA TGTGCCAGCAGTCTTGACGGGGGAAACACCATATATTTT. This sequence encodes CASSLDGGNTIYF.

J is TRBJ1-3 and V is TRBV7-2; D not resolved. Per germline, CDR1 SGHTA and CDR2 FQGNSA. V gave up 4 bases and J gave up 0 bases, with 10 bases separating them. The CDR3 consists of 15 residues. The CDR3 DNA follows: TGTGCCAGCAGCTCCGGGTCCAGCTCTGGAAACACCATATATTTT. Protein product: CASSSGSSSGNTIYF.

This clonotype appeared many times. This chain uses TRBV9 with TRBJ1-5; D not certain. The CDR3 is 12 amino acids. V gave up 4 bases and J gave up 9 bases, with 11 bases separating them. The germline gives CDR1 SGDLS, CDR2 YYNGEE. The CDR3 here is CASSFPWRPQHF. CDR3 bases: TGTGCCAGCAGCTTTCCCTGGAGGCCCCAGCATTTT.

This clonotype has more than one count but fewer than ten. The chain combines TRBV27 with TRBJ2-7, with 12 nucleotides matching TRBD2. Germline V gives CDR1 MNHEY, CDR2 SMNVEV (reference sequence). The CDR3 extends over 16 amino acids. The trim removed 3 bases at V and 2 bases at J, leaving 5 bases unmatched. The CDR3 bases are TGTGCCAGCAGTTTGGGACTAGCGGGCCTTACCTACGAGCAGTACTTC. Translation: CASSLGLAGLTYEQYF.

The rearrangement links TRBV5-1 to TRBJ2-4; D remains ambiguous. The CDR3 runs 15 residues. Germline V gene data show CDR1 as SGHRS and CDR2 as YFSETQ. V was shortened by 0 bases and J by 0 bases, with 7 bases between the two germline ends. This CDR3 is CASSLDAVAKNIQYF. DNA of the CDR3: TGCGCCAGCAGCTTGGATGCAGTAGCCAAAAACATTCAGTACTTC.

This rearrangement joins TRBV7-9 to TRBJ1-1; no clear D. The CDR3 covers 14 residues. Trimming removed 5 bases from V and 3 bases from J, with 13 bases in between. Germline CDR1 reads SEHNR; CDR2 reads FQNEAQ (reference sequence). The CDR3 spells CASSPPRFYTEAFF. CDR3 DNA: TGTGCCAGCAGCCCCCCGCGGTTCTACACTGAAGCTTTCTTT.

This clonotype was picked up a small number of times. The chain couples TRBV20-1 to TRBJ2-7; 9 bases match TRBD1. This CDR3 spans 14 amino acids. V gave up 6 bases and J gave up 4 bases; unmatched junction bases: 10. CDR1 DFQATT and CDR2 SNEGSKA come from the germline V gene (reference sequence). DNA for the CDR3: TGCAGTGCGGATGCCGGGACAGGGCCTTACGAGCAGTACTTC. It codes for CSADAGTGPYEQYF.

V usage is TRBV11-2 and J usage is TRBJ2-2; either TRBD1 or TRBD2 may fit D (5 bases each). Germline CDR1 and CDR2: SGHAT and FQNNGV. The CDR3 runs 16 residues. Between the trimmed V and J ends, which lost 1 base and 0 bases, there was a span of 9 bases. The DNA for the CDR3 is TGTGCCAGCAGCTTAGTAGCGACAGCGAACACCGGGGAGCTGTTTTTT. It codes for CASSLVATANTGELFF.